The clone carrying this T cell receptor beta chain appeared a few times. The data originate from a study of blood T cell repertoires in COVID-19. For the study at large: Samples of COVID-19 (acute and convalescent) were obtained from the United States, Italy and Spain. Sources were T cells, B-cell-depleted T cells, or PBMCs; the material itself was cDNA or gDNA.

Original analysis: Reference gene primer amplification gave nucleated cell count estimates. Produced via immunoSEQ multiplex PCR; TCRdb's table is partial and in-frame only. V and J calls and clone size come straight from that table; D and trimming were deduced from the DNA. The profile shows hundreds of thousands of clones, over 65% of them singletons. Sequencing used peripheral blood. The sequence was obtained from a woman aged 80 or older with acute or convalescent COVID-19.

The CDR3 region is CATSRAGGPPGELFF. CDR3 sequence (DNA): TGTGCCACCAGCCGGGCGGGAGGGCCCCCCGGGGAGCTGTTTTTT. V and J are TRBV15 and TRBJ2-2; 9 bases are a match to TRBD2. The length of the CDR3 is 15 residues. The germline CDR1 and CDR2 sequences are LNHNV and YYDKDF (reference sequence). The V segment lost 5 bases and the J segment 6 bases; nucleotides outside the gene matches: 7.